This T cell receptor delta chain was found in a study of γδ T cells in repeated Plasmodium falciparum infection. Gammadelta T cells were flow-sorted from PBMC into Vgamma9/Vdelta2+ and Vdelta2-negative populations for bulk analysis. TCRdb reprocessed the multiplex PCR reads using CATT. In the table there are roughly 86,000 delta-chain clones, almost 1.5% of which are singletons. Only a few counts were recorded for this clone. The TCRdb record carries a much larger clone's protein, which differs from this DNA's translation at residue 20; a read error is the likely cause, and the protein listed here is the DNA translation. The CDR3 length is 22 residues. Germline V CDR1 and CDR2: TSWWSYY, QGS.

This chain connects TRDV1 to TRDJ1, with 8 bases fitting TRDD3. Sequenced: gamma-delta T cells from blood. This receptor was identified in a pool of human donors (malaria-infected and uninfected, not separated). CDR3 protein: CALGEIQSQGGWGMLYTDKIIF. The CDR3 nucleotides are TGTGCTCTTGGGGAAATACAATCACAAGGGGGTTGGGGGATGCTATACACCGATAAAATCATCTTT.